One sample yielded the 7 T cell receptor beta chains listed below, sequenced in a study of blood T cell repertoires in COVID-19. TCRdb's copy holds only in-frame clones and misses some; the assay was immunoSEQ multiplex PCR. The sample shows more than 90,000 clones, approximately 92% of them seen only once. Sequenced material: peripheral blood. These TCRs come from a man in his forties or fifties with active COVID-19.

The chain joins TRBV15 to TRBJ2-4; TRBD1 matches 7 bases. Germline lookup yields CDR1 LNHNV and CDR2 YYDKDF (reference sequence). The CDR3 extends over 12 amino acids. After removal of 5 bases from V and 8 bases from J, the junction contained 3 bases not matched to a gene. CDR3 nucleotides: TGTGCCACCAGCTCAGGACAGGACATTCAGTACTTC. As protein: CATSSGQDIQYF.

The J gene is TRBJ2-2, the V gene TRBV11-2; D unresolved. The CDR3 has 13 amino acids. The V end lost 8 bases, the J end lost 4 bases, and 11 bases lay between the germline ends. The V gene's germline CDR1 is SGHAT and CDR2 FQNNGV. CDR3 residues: CASGQSVTGELFF. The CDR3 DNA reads TGTGCCAGCGGCCAATCAGTCACCGGGGAGCTGTTTTTT.

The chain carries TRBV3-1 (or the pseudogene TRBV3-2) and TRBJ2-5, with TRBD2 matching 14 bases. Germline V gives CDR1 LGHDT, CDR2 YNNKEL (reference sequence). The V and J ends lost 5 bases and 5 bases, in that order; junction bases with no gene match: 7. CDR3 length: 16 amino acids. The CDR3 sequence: CASSYAGLAGVETQYF. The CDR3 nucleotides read TGTGCCAGCAGCTACGCGGGACTAGCGGGAGTGGAGACCCAGTACTTC.

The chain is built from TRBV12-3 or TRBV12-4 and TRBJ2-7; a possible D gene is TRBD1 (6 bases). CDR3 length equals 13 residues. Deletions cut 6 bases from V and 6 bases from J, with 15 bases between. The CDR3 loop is CASSLQGGGEQYF. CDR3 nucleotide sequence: TGTGCCAGCAGCCTACAGGGTGGTGGCGAGCAGTACTTC.

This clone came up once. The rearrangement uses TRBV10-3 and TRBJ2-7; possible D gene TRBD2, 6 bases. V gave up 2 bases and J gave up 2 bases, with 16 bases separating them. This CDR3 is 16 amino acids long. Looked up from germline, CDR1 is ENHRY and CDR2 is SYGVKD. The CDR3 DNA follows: TGTGCCATCAGTGAGAGCGGGTCTAGCCGGCCCTACGAGCAGTACTTC. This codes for CAISESGSSRPYEQYF.

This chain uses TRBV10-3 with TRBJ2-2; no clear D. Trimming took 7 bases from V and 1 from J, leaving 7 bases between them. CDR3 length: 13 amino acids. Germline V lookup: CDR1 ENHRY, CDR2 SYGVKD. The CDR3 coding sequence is TGTGCCATCACGTCGGTGAACACCGGGGAGCTGTTTTTT. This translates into CAITSVNTGELFF.

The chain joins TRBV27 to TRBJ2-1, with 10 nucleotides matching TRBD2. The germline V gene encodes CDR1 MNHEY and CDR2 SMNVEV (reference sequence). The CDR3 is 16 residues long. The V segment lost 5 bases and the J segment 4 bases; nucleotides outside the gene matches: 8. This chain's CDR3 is CASSLYSGRHYNEQFF. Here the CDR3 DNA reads TGTGCCAGCAGTCTTTATAGCGGGAGGCATTACAATGAGCAGTTCTTC.